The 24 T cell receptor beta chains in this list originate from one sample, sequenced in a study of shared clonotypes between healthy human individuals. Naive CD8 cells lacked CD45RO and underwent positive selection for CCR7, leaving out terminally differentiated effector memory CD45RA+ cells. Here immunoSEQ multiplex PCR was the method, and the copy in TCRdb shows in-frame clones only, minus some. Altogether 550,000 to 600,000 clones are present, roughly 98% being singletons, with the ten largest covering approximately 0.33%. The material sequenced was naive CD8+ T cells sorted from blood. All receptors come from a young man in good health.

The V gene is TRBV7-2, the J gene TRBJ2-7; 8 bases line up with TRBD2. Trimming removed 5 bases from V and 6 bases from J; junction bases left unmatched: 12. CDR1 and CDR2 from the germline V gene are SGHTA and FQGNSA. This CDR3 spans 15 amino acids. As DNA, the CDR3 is TGTGCCAGCAGCACACCCCCGGGACTAGACGGCGAGCAGTACTTC. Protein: CASSTPPGLDGEQYF.

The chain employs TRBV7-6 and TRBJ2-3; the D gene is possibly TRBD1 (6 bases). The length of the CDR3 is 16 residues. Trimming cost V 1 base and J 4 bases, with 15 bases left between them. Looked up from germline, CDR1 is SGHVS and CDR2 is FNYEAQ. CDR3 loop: CASSLEGGALADTQYF. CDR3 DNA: TGTGCCAGCAGCTTAGAAGGGGGAGCCCTCGCAGATACGCAGTATTTT. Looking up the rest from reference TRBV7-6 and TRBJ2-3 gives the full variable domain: GAGVSQSPRYKVTKRGQDVALRCDPISGHVSLYWYRQALGQGPEFLTYFNYEAQQDKSGLPNDRFSAERPEGSISTLTIQRTEQRDSAMYRCASSLEGGALADTQYFGPGTRLTVL.

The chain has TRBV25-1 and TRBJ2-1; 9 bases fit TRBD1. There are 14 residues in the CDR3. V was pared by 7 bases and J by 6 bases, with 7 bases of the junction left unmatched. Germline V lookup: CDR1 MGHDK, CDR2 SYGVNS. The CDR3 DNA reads TGTGCCAGCAATTGGGGACAGGGCTTCAATGAGCAGTTCTTC. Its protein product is CASNWGQGFNEQFF.

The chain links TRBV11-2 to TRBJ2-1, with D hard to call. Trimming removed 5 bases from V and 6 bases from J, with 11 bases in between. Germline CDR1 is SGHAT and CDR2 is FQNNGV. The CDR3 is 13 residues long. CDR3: CASSPPSSNEQFF. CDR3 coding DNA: TGTGCCAGCAGCCCCCCATCCAGCAATGAGCAGTTCTTC.

The CDR3 bases are TGCAGCGTTGTGGGGGGGAGGGCGCAGTATTTT. Protein: CSVVGGRAQYF. The V gene is TRBV29-1, the J gene TRBJ2-3, with 7 positions matching TRBD2. CDR3 length: 11 amino acids. J gave up 10 bases and V 4 bases, and 5 bases lay outside the gene matches. Per germline, CDR1 SQVTM and CDR2 ANQGSEA.

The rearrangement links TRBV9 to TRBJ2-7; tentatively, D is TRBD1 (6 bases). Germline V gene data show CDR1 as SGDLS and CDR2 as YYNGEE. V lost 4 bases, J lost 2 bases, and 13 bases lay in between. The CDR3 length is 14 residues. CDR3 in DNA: TGTGCCAGCAGCACATCAGGGGACGCCTACGAGCAGTACTTC. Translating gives CASSTSGDAYEQYF.

This chain's CDR3 is CASSPGQGAAGGAYEQYF. CDR3 bases: TGTGCCAGCAGCCCCGGACAGGGGGCGGCGGGAGGGGCCTACGAGCAGTACTTC. The gene calls are TRBV7-9 and TRBJ2-7, with TRBD1 matching over 11 bases. Germline values: CDR1 SEHNR, CDR2 FQNEAQ (reference sequence). V was clipped by 5 bases and J by 2 bases; unmatched bases: 14. CDR3 length: 18 residues.

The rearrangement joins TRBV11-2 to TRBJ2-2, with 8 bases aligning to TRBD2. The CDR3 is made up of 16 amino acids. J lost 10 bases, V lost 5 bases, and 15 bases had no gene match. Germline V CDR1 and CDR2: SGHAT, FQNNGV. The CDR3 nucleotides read TGTGCCAGCAGCCCCCGTAAATTCGGGAGGGTGGAGGAGCTGTTTTTT. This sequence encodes CASSPRKFGRVEELFF.

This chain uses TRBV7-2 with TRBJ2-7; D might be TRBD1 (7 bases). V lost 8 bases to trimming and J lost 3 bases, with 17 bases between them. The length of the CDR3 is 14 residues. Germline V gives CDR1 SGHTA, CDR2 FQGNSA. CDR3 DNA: TGTGCCAGCGGGCGGGCAGGGGGGCTCTACGAGCAGTACTTC. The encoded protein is CASGRAGGLYEQYF.

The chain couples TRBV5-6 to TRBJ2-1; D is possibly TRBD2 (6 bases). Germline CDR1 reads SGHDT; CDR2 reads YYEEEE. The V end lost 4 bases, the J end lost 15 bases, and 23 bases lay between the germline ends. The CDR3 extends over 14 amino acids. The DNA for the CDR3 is TGTGCCAGCAGCGGGGGGATCGGTGACCCATGGTGGTTCTTC. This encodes CASSGGIGDPWWFF.

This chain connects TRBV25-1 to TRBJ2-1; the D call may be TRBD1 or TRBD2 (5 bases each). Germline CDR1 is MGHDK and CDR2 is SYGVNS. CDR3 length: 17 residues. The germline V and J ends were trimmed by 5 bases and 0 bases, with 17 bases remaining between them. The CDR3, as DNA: TGTGCCAGCAGTAATATTGCCTCAGGGAGCTCCTACAATGAGCAGTTCTTC. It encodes CASSNIASGSSYNEQFF.

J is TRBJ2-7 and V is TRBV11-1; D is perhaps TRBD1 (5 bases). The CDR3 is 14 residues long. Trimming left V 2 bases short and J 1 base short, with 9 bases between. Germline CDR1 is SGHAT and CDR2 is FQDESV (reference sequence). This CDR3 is CASSLMSGSYEQYF. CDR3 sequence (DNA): TGTGCCAGCAGCTTAATGTCAGGGTCCTACGAGCAGTACTTC.

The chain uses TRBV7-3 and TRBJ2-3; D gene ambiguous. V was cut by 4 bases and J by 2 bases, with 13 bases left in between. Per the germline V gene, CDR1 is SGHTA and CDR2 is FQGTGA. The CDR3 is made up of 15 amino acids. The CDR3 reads CASSSVGTNTDTQYF. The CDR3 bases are TGTGCCAGCAGCTCGGTGGGCACTAACACAGATACGCAGTATTTT.

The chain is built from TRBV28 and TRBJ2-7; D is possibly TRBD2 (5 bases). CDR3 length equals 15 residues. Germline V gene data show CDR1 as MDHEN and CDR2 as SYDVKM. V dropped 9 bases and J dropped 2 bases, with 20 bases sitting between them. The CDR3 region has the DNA TGTGCCAGTATCCGAACCGGGCAGCGGACCTACGAGCAGTACTTC. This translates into CASIRTGQRTYEQYF.

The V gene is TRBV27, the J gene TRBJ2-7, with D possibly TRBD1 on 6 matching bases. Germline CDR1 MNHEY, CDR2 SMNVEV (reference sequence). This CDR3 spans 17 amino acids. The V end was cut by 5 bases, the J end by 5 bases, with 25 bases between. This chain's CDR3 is CASSPPQGRVRGHEQYF. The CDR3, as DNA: TGTGCCAGCAGTCCCCCACAGGGCCGGGTAAGAGGCCACGAGCAGTACTTC.

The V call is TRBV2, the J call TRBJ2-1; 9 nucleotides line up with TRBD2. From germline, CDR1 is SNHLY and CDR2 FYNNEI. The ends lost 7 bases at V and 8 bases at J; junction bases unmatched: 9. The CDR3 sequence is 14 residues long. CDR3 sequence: CASTSGTSTHEQFF. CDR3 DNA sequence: TGTGCCAGCACTTCCGGGACTAGCACCCATGAGCAGTTCTTC. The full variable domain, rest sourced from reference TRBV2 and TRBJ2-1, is EPEVTQTPSHQVTQMGQEVILRCVPISNHLYFYWYRQILGQKVEFLVSFYNNEISEKSEIFDDQFSVERPDGSNFTLKIRSTKLEDSAMYFCASTSGTSTHEQFFGPGTRLTVL.

The CDR3 sequence: CASSLSSDYEQYF. DNA for the CDR3: TGTGCCAGCAGTTTATCGAGCGACTACGAGCAGTACTTC. This sequence joins TRBV27 and TRBJ2-7, with D uncertain. This CDR3 spans 13 amino acids. Trimming took off 0 bases at V and 3 bases at J, with 6 bases between the two ends. Germline CDR1 is MNHEY and CDR2 is SMNVEV (reference sequence).

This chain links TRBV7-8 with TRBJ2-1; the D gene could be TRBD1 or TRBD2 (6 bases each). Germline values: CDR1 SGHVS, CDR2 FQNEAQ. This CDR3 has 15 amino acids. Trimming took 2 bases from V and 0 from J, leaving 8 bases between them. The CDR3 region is CASSLRGDSYNEQFF. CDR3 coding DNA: TGTGCCAGCAGCTTAAGGGGGGACTCCTACAATGAGCAGTTCTTC.

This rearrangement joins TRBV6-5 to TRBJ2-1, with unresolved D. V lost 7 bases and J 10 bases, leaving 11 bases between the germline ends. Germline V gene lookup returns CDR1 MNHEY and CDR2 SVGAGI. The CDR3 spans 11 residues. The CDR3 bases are TGTGCCAGCACCCACGTGGGGGAGCAGTTCTTC. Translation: CASTHVGEQFF.

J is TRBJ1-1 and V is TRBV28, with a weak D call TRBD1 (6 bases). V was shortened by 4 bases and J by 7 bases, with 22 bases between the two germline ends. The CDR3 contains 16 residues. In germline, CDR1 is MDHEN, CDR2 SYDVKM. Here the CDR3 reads CASSSRPDRAAFEAFF. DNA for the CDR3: TGTGCCAGCAGTTCCCGACCGGACAGAGCTGCTTTTGAAGCTTTCTTT.

The CDR3 spells CASSLEVAGGLYEQYF. The CDR3 DNA reads as TGTGCCAGCAGCTTAGAGGTAGCGGGAGGGTTATACGAGCAGTACTTC. The chain recombines TRBV11-2 with TRBJ2-7, with 11 bases aligning to TRBD2. This CDR3 spans 16 amino acids. Germline lookup yields CDR1 SGHAT and CDR2 FQNNGV. Unmatched junction bases numbered 5, after V lost 0 bases and J lost 4 bases.

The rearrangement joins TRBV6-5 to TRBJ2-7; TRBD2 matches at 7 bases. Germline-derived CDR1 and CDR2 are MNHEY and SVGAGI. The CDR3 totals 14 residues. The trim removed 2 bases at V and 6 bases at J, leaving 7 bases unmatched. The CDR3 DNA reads TGTGCCAGCAGTTACGGAGCGGGACCTGGCGAGCAGTACTTC. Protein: CASSYGAGPGEQYF.

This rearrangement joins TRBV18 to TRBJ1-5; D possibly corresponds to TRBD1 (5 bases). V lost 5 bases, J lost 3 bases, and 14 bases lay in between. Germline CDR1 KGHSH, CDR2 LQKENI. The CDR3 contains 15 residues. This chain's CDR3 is CASSANSGFNQPQHF. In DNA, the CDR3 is TGTGCCAGCTCAGCCAACTCAGGGTTCAATCAGCCCCAGCATTTT.

CDR3 loop: CASSLDSREKDTQYF. CDR3 nucleotides: TGTGCCAGCAGCTTAGATTCCAGGGAAAAAGATACGCAGTATTTT. This chain uses TRBV11-2 with TRBJ2-3; tentative D call: TRBD1 (5 bases). The CDR3 loop spans 15 amino acids. Trimming stripped 0 bases from V and 5 bases from J, with 12 bases between. The germline V gene has CDR1 SGHAT and CDR2 FQNNGV. Full variable domain (remainder filled in from reference TRBV11-2 and TRBJ2-3): EAGVAQSPRYKIIEKRQSVAFWCNPISGHATLYWYQQILGQGPKLLIQFQNNGVVDDSQLPKDRFSAERLKGVDSTLKIQPAKLEDSAVYLCASSLDSREKDTQYFGPGTRLTVL.